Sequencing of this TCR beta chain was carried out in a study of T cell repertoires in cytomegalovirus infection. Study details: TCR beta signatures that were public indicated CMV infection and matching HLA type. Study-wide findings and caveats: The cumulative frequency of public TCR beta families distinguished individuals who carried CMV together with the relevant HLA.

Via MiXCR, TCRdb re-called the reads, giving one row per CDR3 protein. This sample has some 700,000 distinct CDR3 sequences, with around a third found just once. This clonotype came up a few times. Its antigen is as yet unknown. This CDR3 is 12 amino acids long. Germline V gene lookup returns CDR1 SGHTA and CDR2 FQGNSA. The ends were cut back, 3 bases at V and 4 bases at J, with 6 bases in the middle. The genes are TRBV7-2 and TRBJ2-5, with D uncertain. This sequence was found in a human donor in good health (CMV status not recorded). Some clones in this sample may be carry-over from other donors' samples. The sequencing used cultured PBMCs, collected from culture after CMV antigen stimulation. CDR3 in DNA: TGTGCCAGCAGCTTCGACGGAGAGACCCAGTACTTC. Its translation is CASSFDGETQYF.